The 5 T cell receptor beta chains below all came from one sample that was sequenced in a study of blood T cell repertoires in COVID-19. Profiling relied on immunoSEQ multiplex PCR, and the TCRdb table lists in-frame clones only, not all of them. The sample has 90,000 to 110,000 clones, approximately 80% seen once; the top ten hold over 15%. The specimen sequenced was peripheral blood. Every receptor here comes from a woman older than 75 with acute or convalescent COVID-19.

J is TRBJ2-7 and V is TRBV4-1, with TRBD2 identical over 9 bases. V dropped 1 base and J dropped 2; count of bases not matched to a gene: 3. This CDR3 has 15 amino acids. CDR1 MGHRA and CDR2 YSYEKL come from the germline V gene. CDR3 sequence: CASSQALAGTYEQYF. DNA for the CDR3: TGCGCCAGCAGCCAAGCACTAGCGGGTACCTACGAGCAGTACTTC.

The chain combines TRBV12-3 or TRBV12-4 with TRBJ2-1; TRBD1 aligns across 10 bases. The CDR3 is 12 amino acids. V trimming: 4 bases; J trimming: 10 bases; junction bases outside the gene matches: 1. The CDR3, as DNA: TGTGCCAGCAGTTGGGACAGGGGCGAGCAGTTCTTC. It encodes CASSWDRGEQFF.

For the CDR3, the DNA is TGTGCCAGCGCACTACAGGGACCGAACACTGAAGCTTTCTTT. It encodes CASALQGPNTEAFF. The rearrangement uses TRBV3-1 (or the pseudogene TRBV3-2) and TRBJ1-1; D is perhaps TRBD1 (6 bases). V lost 8 bases and J 1 base, leaving 14 bases between the germline ends. Per germline, CDR1 LGHDT and CDR2 YNNKEL (reference sequence). This CDR3 contains 14 residues.

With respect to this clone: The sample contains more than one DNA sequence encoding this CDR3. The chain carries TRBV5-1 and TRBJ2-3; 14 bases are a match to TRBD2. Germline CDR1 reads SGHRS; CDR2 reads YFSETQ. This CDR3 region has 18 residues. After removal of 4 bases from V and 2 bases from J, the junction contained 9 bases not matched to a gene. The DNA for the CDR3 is TGCGCCAGCAGCCCCGGGACTAGCGGGAGAGCCCTCACAGATACGCAGTATTTT. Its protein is CASSPGTSGRALTDTQYF.

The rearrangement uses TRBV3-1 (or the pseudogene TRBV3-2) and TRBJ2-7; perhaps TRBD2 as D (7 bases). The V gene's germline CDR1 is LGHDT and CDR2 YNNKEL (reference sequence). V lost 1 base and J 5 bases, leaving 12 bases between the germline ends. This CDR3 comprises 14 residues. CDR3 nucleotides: TGTGCCAGCAGCCAAGGGACTAGGGGGGACGAGCAGTACTTC. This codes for CASSQGTRGDEQYF.